Shown below are 13 T cell receptor beta chains from a single sample sequenced in a study of T cells generated in artificial thymic organoids. These receptors' antigens are unknown. Separate semi-nested PCRs amplified TCRalpha and TCRbeta libraries using constant-region reverse primers in TRAC or TRBC. TCRdb re-called the 5' RACE reads with MiXCR, one entry per CDR3 protein. The data contain roughly 5,100 distinct CDR3 sequences, around a quarter of them singletons. Artificial thymic organoids aggregated human hematopoietic stem and progenitor cells with human DLL1-expressing MS5 murine stromal cells. Residual T cells were removed by FACS sorting CD34+CD3- progenitor cells before seeding the organoids. Sequencing was done on a sample of naive CD8+ T cells grown in artificial thymic organoids from cord blood stem and progenitor cells. This sample's subset: CD3+TCRalphabeta+CD8SP T cells; for blood, CD45RO-CCR7+ naive CD8+ T cells. The receptors originated from a human donor who gave cord blood stem cells for thymic organoid culture, a cardiac surgery patient who gave postnatal thymus, or a blood donor (not recorded which).

By sample fraction, this clonotype is medium-sized. The chain employs TRBV24-1 and TRBJ2-3; the D gene is possibly TRBD1 (5 bases). The V and J ends lost 5 bases and 2 bases respectively, with 16 bases between them. The germline V gene has CDR1 KGHDR and CDR2 SFDVKD. CDR3 size: 16 residues. Here the CDR3 reads CATSALRAGHTDTQYF. The CDR3 nucleotides read TGTGCCACCAGTGCCCTGAGAGCAGGGCACACAGATACGCAGTATTTT.

On this clonotype: This may be a read error, as it is one base from a much larger clone. The V call is TRBV4-3, the J call TRBJ2-2; no reliable D call. Trimming left V 1 base short and J 7 bases short, with 13 bases between. The CDR3 sequence is 15 residues long. Germline V CDR1 and CDR2: LGHNA, YSLEER. The CDR3 is CASSQACGSGGELFF. The CDR3 coding sequence is TGCGCCAGCAGCCAAGCGTGCGGATCGGGCGGGGAGCTGTTTTTT.

V is TRBV9 and J is TRBJ2-6; perhaps TRBD1 as D (6 bases). Trimming shortened V by 3 bases and J by 3 bases, and 13 bases separated the two germline ends. This CDR3 contains 16 residues. In germline, CDR1 is SGDLS, CDR2 YYNGEE. CDR3 region: CASSGGDKSGANVLTF. DNA of the CDR3: TGTGCCAGCAGCGGAGGGGACAAAAGTGGGGCCAACGTCCTGACTTTC.

This clonotype is termed medium-sized. V usage is TRBV28 and J usage is TRBJ2-5; 8 positions match TRBD2. Germline CDR1 MDHEN, CDR2 SYDVKM. V lost 6 bases to trimming and J lost 3 bases; unmatched junction nucleotides: 3. This CDR3 is 13 amino acids long. The CDR3 DNA is TGTGCCAGCAGCCGAGCGGGGGAAGAGACCCAGTACTTC. It codes for CASSRAGEETQYF.

By sample fraction, this clonotype is medium-sized. The chain joins TRBV4-2 to TRBJ2-7; 7 positions match TRBD1. The CDR3 spans 15 residues. Germline V gene data show CDR1 as LGHNA and CDR2 as YNFKEQ. The ends lost 6 bases at V and 2 bases at J; junction bases unmatched: 10. The CDR3 here is CASSREQGETYEQYF. The CDR3 region has the DNA TGTGCCAGCAGTAGGGAGCAGGGGGAAACCTACGAGCAGTACTTC.

This clonotype was observed a handful of times. V gene TRBV5-6 combines with J gene TRBJ1-4, with a possible D match to TRBD1 (6 bases). CDR1 is SGHDT, CDR2 YYEEEE, per germline. V lost 3 bases to trimming and J lost 8 bases, with 11 bases between them. CDR3 length equals 13 residues. This CDR3 is CASSWGRGEKLFF. CDR3 DNA: TGTGCCAGCAGCTGGGGCAGGGGAGAAAAACTGTTTTTT.

Only one count was recorded for this clonotype. An end of the junction does not agree with germline; a read error may underlie this. The chain combines TRBV7-9 with TRBJ2-3, with D perhaps assigned TRBD1 or TRBD2 (5 bases each). Per the germline V gene, CDR1 is SEHNR and CDR2 is FQNEAQ (reference sequence). The CDR3 loop spans 16 amino acids. The CDR3 sequence: CASSTRLGVRTDAQYF. The CDR3 region has the DNA TGTGCCAGCAGCACAAGGTTGGGGGTCCGCACAGATGCGCAGTATTTT.

The rearrangement joins TRBV4-1 to TRBJ1-6; possible D gene TRBD1, 5 bases. The CDR3 sequence is 16 residues long. The V gene's germline CDR1 is MGHRA and CDR2 YSYEKL. V lost 0 bases to trimming and J lost 4 bases, with 10 bases between them. The CDR3, as DNA: TGCGCCAGCAGCCAAGATCGGCAGGGATATAATTCACCCCTCCACTTT. Protein sequence: CASSQDRQGYNSPLHF.

The rearrangement links TRBV6-2 or TRBV6-3 to TRBJ1-1; no clear D. The V gene lost 11 bases and the J gene lost 11 bases, with 9 bases spanning the gap. Germline CDR1 is MNHEY and CDR2 is SVGEGT. This CDR3 is built from 8 residues. In DNA form, the CDR3 reads TGTGCCGGGCTCGGGGCTTTCTTT. This gives the protein CAGLGAFF.

By sample fraction, this clonotype is medium-sized. The genes are TRBV5-5 and TRBJ2-2, with a weak D call TRBD1 (5 bases). V gave up 4 bases and J gave up 3 bases, with 10 bases separating them. CDR1 SGHKS and CDR2 YYEKEE come from the germline V gene (reference sequence). The CDR3 extends over 14 amino acids. CDR3 residues: CASSLRVDTGELFF. The CDR3 DNA is TGTGCCAGCAGCCTCAGGGTCGACACCGGGGAGCTGTTTTTT.

This rearrangement joins TRBV6-6 to TRBJ2-7, with D hard to call. Trimming shortened V by 5 bases and J by 7 bases, and 12 bases separated the two germline ends. The CDR3 is 12 residues long. CDR1 and CDR2 (germline): MNHNY, SVGAGI (reference sequence). The CDR3 reads CASSPWVVEQYF. CDR3 sequence (DNA): TGTGCCAGCAGTCCCTGGGTGGTAGAGCAGTACTTC.

This clonotype occurred a few times. V and J are TRBV4-3 and TRBJ1-2; 7 bases are shared with TRBD1. Germline V gene lookup returns CDR1 LGHNA and CDR2 YSLEER. CDR3 size: 14 residues. V shed 0 bases and J 6 bases; nucleotides not matched to a gene: 4. The CDR3 loop reads CASSQEEQGNGYTF. CDR3 bases: TGCGCCAGCAGCCAAGAAGAACAGGGGAATGGCTACACCTTC.

This clonotype was seen a few times. A read error may be the cause here, since a much bigger clone is one base away. The V gene is TRBV6-5, the J gene TRBJ2-7; 9 positions agree with TRBD2. This CDR3 is built from 16 residues. CDR1 is MNHEY and CDR2 is SVGAGI in the germline V gene. J lost 6 bases, V lost 5 bases, and 14 bases had no gene match. CDR3 in amino acids: CASSPLSGRYYCEQYF. CDR3 DNA sequence: TGTGCCAGCAGTCCATTAAGCGGGAGGTACTACTGCGAGCAGTACTTC.